Below are 12 T cell receptor beta chains sequenced from a single sample in a study of cytomegalovirus exposure and HLA in healthy donors. PCR used 60 Vbeta primers and 13 Jbeta primers. Measured with immunoSEQ multiplex PCR; TCRdb has only the in-frame clones, and not every one. The sample records around 120,000 clones, 75% to 90% being singletons. Sequenced: PBMCs. The receptor source for this set is a female donor in good health and CMV-seropositive.

This chain uses TRBV7-9 with TRBJ1-4, with 11 nucleotides matching TRBD1. The CDR3 is 19 amino acids. The V gene end was trimmed by 5 bases and the J gene end by 8 bases; junction bases not matched to a gene: 19. Germline V gene lookup returns CDR1 SEHNR and CDR2 FQNEAQ (reference sequence). CDR3 sequence: CASSPPQGQGGRAGEKLFF. The CDR3 DNA is TGTGCCAGCAGCCCACCCCAGGGACAGGGGGGTCGGGCGGGGGAAAAACTGTTTTTT.

This clone was counted a few times. V is TRBV28 and J is TRBJ1-2; D may be TRBD1 (6 bases). Trimming took 6 bases from V and 6 from J, leaving 14 bases between them. Germline CDR1 is MDHEN and CDR2 is SYDVKM. There are 13 residues in the CDR3. The CDR3 spells CASSQGHGDGYTF. The CDR3 region has the DNA TGTGCCAGCAGCCAGGGACACGGAGATGGCTACACCTTC.

This sequence joins TRBV9 and TRBJ2-1; D may be TRBD2 (6 bases). Germline CDR1 is SGDLS and CDR2 is YYNGEE. V lost 0 bases and J lost 4, with 11 bases in between. The CDR3 is 15 amino acids. For the CDR3, the DNA is TGTGCCAGCAGCGTAGATGCGGCGGGGTACAATGAGCAGTTCTTC. It encodes CASSVDAAGYNEQFF.

The V and J genes are TRBV4-2 and TRBJ2-3, with D unresolved. V was trimmed by 0 bases and J by 6 bases, leaving 7 bases between them. The CDR3 length is 13 residues. Germline CDR1 reads LGHNA; CDR2 reads YNFKEQ. CDR3 coding DNA: TGTGCCAGCAGCCAAGATACTACGGATACGCAGTATTTT. It codes for CASSQDTTDTQYF.

The count of this clone is one. This chain uses TRBV9 with TRBJ2-2; possible D gene TRBD2, 6 bases. The germline V and J ends were trimmed by 4 bases and 1 base, with 17 bases remaining between them. From germline, CDR1 is SGDLS and CDR2 YYNGEE. CDR3 length: 17 amino acids. In nucleotides, the CDR3 is TGTGCCAGCAGCTTTCACCGGGACTCTATGAACACCGGGGAGCTGTTTTTT. It translates to CASSFHRDSMNTGELFF.

The CDR3 DNA follows: TGTGCCAGCTCAACAGGGTACGAGCAGTTCTTC. Amino acid sequence: CASSTGYEQFF. The chain combines TRBV18 with TRBJ2-1; D is possibly TRBD1 (6 bases). The germline V gene encodes CDR1 KGHSH and CDR2 LQKENI. Trimming removed 5 bases from V and 10 bases from J, with 9 bases in between. The CDR3 has 11 amino acids.

J is TRBJ2-1 and V is TRBV6-4; 9 positions agree with TRBD2. V shed 3 bases, J shed 8 bases, and the junction held 2 bases outside the gene matches. The CDR3 runs to 13 residues. Germline loops: CDR1 MRHNA, CDR2 SNTAGT. The CDR3 spells CASSEGGGDEQFF. The CDR3 nucleotides read TGTGCCAGCAGTGAAGGCGGGGGGGATGAGCAGTTCTTC.

The rearrangement links TRBV19 to TRBJ2-2, with 8 bases that match TRBD1. In germline, CDR1 is LNHDA, CDR2 SQIVND (reference sequence). With V trimmed by 8 bases and J by 16 bases, 15 bases remained unmatched. The CDR3 extends over 13 amino acids. CDR3: CASSSRGLFVPFF. The CDR3 DNA reads TGTGCCAGTTCGAGCAGGGGGCTGTTTGTTCCGTTTTTT.

The V gene is TRBV28, the J gene TRBJ2-7; D remains ambiguous. The CDR3 has 14 residues. In germline, CDR1 is MDHEN, CDR2 SYDVKM. The V end lost 5 bases, the J end lost 2 bases, and 13 bases lay between the germline ends. DNA of the CDR3: TGTGCCAGCAGTAAATCCCCCGGTCCCTACGAGCAGTACTTC. Translating it yields CASSKSPGPYEQYF.

The CDR3 DNA reads as TGTGCCTGGTCCGCGGGGCTTAACTATGGCTACACCTTC. It codes for CAWSAGLNYGYTF. The chain carries TRBV30 and TRBJ1-2, with D tentatively TRBD1 (5 bases). V was clipped by 5 bases and J by 1 base, with 11 bases between them. Germline CDR1 reads GTSNPN; CDR2 reads SVGIG (reference sequence). There are 13 residues in the CDR3.

V gene TRBV28 combines with J gene TRBJ2-5, with 10 positions matching TRBD2. Germline V CDR1 and CDR2: MDHEN, SYDVKM. This CDR3 has 15 amino acids. Trimming at V came to 7 bases and at J to 5 bases, leaving 10 bases not matched to a gene. The CDR3 sequence: CASKSGGAEMETQYF. CDR3 coding DNA: TGTGCCAGCAAAAGCGGGGGGGCCGAGATGGAGACCCAGTACTTC. The full variable domain, its missing parts supplied by reference TRBV28 and TRBJ2-5, is DVKVTQSSRYLVKRTGEKVFLECVQDMDHENMFWYRQDPGLGLRLIYFSYDVKMKEKGDIPEGYSVSREKKERFSLILESASTNQTSMYLCASKSGGAEMETQYFGPGTRLLVL.

V gene TRBV28 combines with J gene TRBJ1-5; D unclear. This CDR3 is built from 12 residues. Trimming pared 5 bases from V and 7 bases from J, leaving 9 bases between. Germline CDR1 is MDHEN and CDR2 is SYDVKM. The CDR3, as DNA: TGTGCCAGCAGTACGGGATCCCAGCCCCAGCATTTT. Translated: CASSTGSQPQHF.